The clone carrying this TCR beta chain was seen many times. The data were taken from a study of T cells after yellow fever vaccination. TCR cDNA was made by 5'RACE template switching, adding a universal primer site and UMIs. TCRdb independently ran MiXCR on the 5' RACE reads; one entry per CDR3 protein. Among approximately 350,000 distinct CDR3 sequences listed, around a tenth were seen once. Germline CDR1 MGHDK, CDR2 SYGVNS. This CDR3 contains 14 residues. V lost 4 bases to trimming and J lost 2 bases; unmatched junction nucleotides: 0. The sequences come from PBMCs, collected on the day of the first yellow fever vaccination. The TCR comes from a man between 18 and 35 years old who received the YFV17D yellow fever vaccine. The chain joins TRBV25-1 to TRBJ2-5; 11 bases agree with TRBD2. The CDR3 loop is CASSGLAGQETQYF. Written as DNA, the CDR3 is TGTGCCAGCAGTGGACTAGCGGGGCAAGAGACCCAGTACTTC. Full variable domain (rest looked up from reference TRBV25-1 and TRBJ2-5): EADIYQTPRYLVIGTGKKITLECSQTMGHDKMYWYQQDPGMELHLIHYSYGVNSTEKGDLSSESTVSRIRTEHFPLTLESARPSHTSQYLCASSGLAGQETQYFGPGTRLLVL.